A single count supports the clone carrying this TCR beta chain. Its antigen is still unknown. The data are from a study of beta chain features in type 1 diabetes. Findings and limits, study-wide: Moderate yet significant TCRB CDR3 shortening was seen in Type 1 diabetes patients in all four CD4+ subsets.

The investigators reverse transcribed all of the isolated RNA, so they sequenced expressed TCRB transcripts. TCRdb's copy holds only in-frame clones and misses some; the assay was immunoSEQ multiplex PCR. The sample lists 200,000 to 250,000 clones; 27% were seen once. The V and J ends lost 0 bases and 4 bases, in that order; junction bases with no gene match: 8. The CDR3 loop spans 16 amino acids. Germline assignment: CDR1 SGHAT and CDR2 FQNNGV. The clonotype was recovered from a man aged 25 to 40 in good health. The chain carries TRBV11-2 and TRBJ2-7; 8 positions match TRBD2. The sample was central memory CD4+ T cells from blood. The DNA of the CDR3 is TGTGCCAGCAGCTTAGATTGGGCGGGAGGTTCTTACGAGCAGTACTTC. It specifies CASSLDWAGGSYEQYF.